This T cell receptor (beta chain) comes out of a study of T cells in Graves' hyperthyroidism and ophthalmopathy. This CDR3 is built from 12 residues. The ends lost 8 bases at V and 6 bases at J; junction bases unmatched: 6. The germline gives CDR1 MNHNS, CDR2 SASEGT. Researchers amplified the TCR beta CDR3 regions from RNA transcripts. Researchers ran a first-round RT-PCR on the TCR CDR3 using the HTBI primer set. In TCRdb, the multiplex PCR reads were re-called with MiXCR into one record per CDR3 protein. The sample contains approximately 570,000 distinct CDR3 sequences, 20% of which appear only once.

The receptor's source is a middle-aged man with Graves' ophthalmopathy. The chain recombines TRBV6-1 with TRBJ1-2; 7 positions agree with TRBD1. The sequencing input was blood. In DNA, the CDR3 is TGTGCCAGCTCCGGGACAGTTCATGGCTACACCTTC. Its protein product is CASSGTVHGYTF.